This T cell receptor (beta chain) is from a study of blood T cell repertoires in COVID-19. Study-level background: Whether acute or convalescent, the COVID-19 samples came from the United States, Italy and Spain. Sources were T cells, B-cell-depleted T cells, or PBMCs; the material itself was cDNA or gDNA.

The V gene lost 4 bases and the J gene lost 0 bases, with 11 bases spanning the gap. The CDR3 extends over 15 amino acids. From germline, CDR1 is SNHLY and CDR2 FYNNEI. This clone has a handful of counts. Study processing details: Nucleated cell counts were estimated from reference gene primer amplification. Sequencing was performed with immunoSEQ multiplex PCR; in TCRdb, only in-frame clones are kept and a portion is missing. The V and J calls and the clone size are those of that table, but D and trimming were determined from the DNA. Found here are about 120,000 clones, about three quarters of them singletons; the top ten hold approximately 0.79%.

This sequence joins TRBV2 and TRBJ2-3; a weak D match, TRBD2 (6 bases). The sequencing sample was made of peripheral blood. This sequence originates from a human donor with acute or convalescent COVID-19. The donor label of this sample is uncertain. In DNA, the CDR3 is TGTGCCAGCAGTGGGGCGGGGTCTAGCACAGATACGCAGTATTTT. Its protein product is CASSGAGSSTDTQYF.